Following are 21 T cell receptor beta chains from one sample sequenced in a study of T cells after yellow fever vaccination. One entry per CDR3 protein, called by TCRdb with MiXCR from the 5' RACE reads. The table records approximately 30,000 distinct CDR3 sequences, 4.4% of them present only once. The sequences come from CD8+ T cells sorted from PBMCs, collected 5 days after the yellow fever booster vaccination. All receptors derive from a man aged 25-40 years who received the YFV17D yellow fever vaccine.

This clonotype appeared a few times. The V and J genes are TRBV7-8 and TRBJ2-3; 9 nucleotides align to TRBD2. CDR1 SGHVS and CDR2 FQNEAQ come from the germline V gene. Trimming cost V 7 bases and J 3 bases; bases outside gene matches: 11. This CDR3 spans 16 amino acids. The CDR3 spells CASITLSGSPTDTQYF. CDR3 DNA: TGTGCCAGCATCACGCTTAGCGGGAGTCCGACAGATACGCAGTATTTT.

This clonotype was counted ten times or more. V is TRBV29-1 and J is TRBJ2-1; 10 positions agree with TRBD2. The CDR3 is made up of 15 amino acids. The ends lost 3 bases at V and 6 bases at J; junction bases unmatched: 8. The germline V gene encodes CDR1 SQVTM and CDR2 ANQGSEA. The CDR3: CSVDPLAGVGNEQFF. CDR3 in DNA: TGCAGCGTTGACCCTCTAGCGGGAGTTGGCAATGAGCAGTTCTTC.

At least ten counts were recorded for this clonotype. The V gene is TRBV25-1, the J gene TRBJ1-1; 11 bases align to TRBD1. The CDR3 is 20 amino acids. The germline CDR1 and CDR2 sequences are MGHDK and SYGVNS. J lost 1 base, V lost 2 bases, and 15 bases had no gene match. The CDR3 spells CASSELLTGTGGMRNTEAFF. In DNA form, the CDR3 reads TGTGCCAGCAGTGAACTGTTAACCGGGACAGGGGGTATGAGGAACACTGAAGCTTTCTTT.

This clonotype was counted many times. This chain joins TRBV19 and TRBJ2-6; D remains unclear. Trimming removed 7 bases at V and 0 bases at J, with 4 bases between. Germline loops: CDR1 LNHDA, CDR2 SQIVND (reference sequence). The CDR3 is made up of 13 amino acids. The DNA of the CDR3 is TGTGCCAGTACCGGCTCTGGGGCCAACGTCCTGACTTTC. This encodes CASTGSGANVLTF.

This clonotype was seen repeatedly, ten times or more. The V and J genes are TRBV10-3 and TRBJ2-2; D assignment may be TRBD1 or TRBD2 (6 bases each). Looked up from germline, CDR1 is ENHRY and CDR2 is SYGVKD. Trimming left V 3 bases short and J 2 bases short, with 13 bases between. The CDR3 loop spans 16 amino acids. CDR3 sequence: CAISDGGRINTGELFF. In DNA, the CDR3 is TGTGCCATCAGTGATGGGGGGCGGATCAACACCGGGGAGCTGTTTTTT.

This clonotype was seen repeatedly, ten times or more. The chain couples TRBV7-3 to TRBJ2-1; the D is unclear. CDR3 size: 15 residues. V lost 5 bases and J lost 0, with 11 bases in between. The germline gives CDR1 SGHTA, CDR2 FQGTGA. The CDR3, as DNA: TGTGCCAGCAGCCCAGAGTTAAGCTCCTACAATGAGCAGTTCTTC. This encodes CASSPELSSYNEQFF.

In its sample, this clonotype was seen many times. V gene TRBV28 combines with J gene TRBJ2-5; D perhaps matches TRBD2 (5 bases). The CDR3 sequence is 12 residues long. CDR1 is MDHEN and CDR2 is SYDVKM in the germline V gene. The V and J ends lost 3 bases and 4 bases respectively, with 6 bases between them. Here the CDR3 reads CASSFAGETQYF. The CDR3 region has the DNA TGTGCCAGCAGTTTCGCGGGAGAGACCCAGTACTTC.

This clonotype occurred many times. V gene TRBV7-6 combines with J gene TRBJ2-7, with TRBD1 identical over 9 bases. The V gene's germline CDR1 is SGHVS and CDR2 FNYEAQ. V lost 5 bases and J lost 5; bases outside the gene matches: 7. This CDR3 spans 14 amino acids. The CDR3 sequence: CASSPGQGINEQYF. The CDR3 DNA is TGTGCCAGCAGCCCAGGACAGGGGATAAACGAGCAGTACTTC.

This clonotype has a count of ten or more. V and J are TRBV11-2 and TRBJ2-1; 12 bases fit TRBD2. The CDR3 consists of 20 residues. Trimming at V came to 3 bases and at J to 1 base, leaving 13 bases not matched to a gene. Germline V lookup: CDR1 SGHAT, CDR2 FQNNGV. In nucleotides, the CDR3 is TGTGCCAGCAGCTTCCCACTAGCGGGAGGTGAGTTGGGGTCCTACAATGAGCAGTTCTTC. Translating it yields CASSFPLAGGELGSYNEQFF.

This clonotype was seen repeatedly, ten times or more. The CDR3 protein is CSALDRGEIQPQHF. DNA of the CDR3: TGCAGTGCCCTGGACAGGGGAGAGATTCAGCCCCAGCATTTT. J is TRBJ1-5 and V is TRBV20-1; 9 nucleotides line up with TRBD1. J was trimmed by 6 bases and V by 6 bases; bases with no gene match: 9. The length of the CDR3 is 14 residues. The germline gives CDR1 DFQATT, CDR2 SNEGSKA (reference sequence).

Many counts were recorded for this clonotype. The chain employs TRBV4-3 and TRBJ2-1; D gene uncertain. The germline gives CDR1 LGHNA, CDR2 YSLEER. V was pared by 0 bases and J by 1 base, with 7 bases between. This CDR3 comprises 15 residues. The CDR3 nucleotides are TGCGCCAGCAGCCAAGATGGGCAGTCCTACAATGAGCAGTTCTTC. Translated: CASSQDGQSYNEQFF.

This clonotype has more than one count but fewer than ten. The chain employs TRBV21-1 and TRBJ1-1. TRBV21-1 is marked as a pseudogene. The CDR3 runs 13 residues. The CDR3 sequence is CASSTRVGTEAFF. The CDR3 DNA reads as TGTGCCAGCAGCACGAGGGTAGGTACTGAAGCTTTCTTT.

The chain recombines TRBV27 with TRBJ1-5; no clear D gene. The CDR3 has 12 amino acids. Germline CDR1 and CDR2: MNHEY and SMNVEV (reference sequence). Trimming shortened V by 8 bases and J by 1 base, and 6 bases separated the two germline ends. The CDR3 DNA follows: TGTGCCAGCGGGCGGAGCAATCAGCCCCAGCATTTT. It encodes CASGRSNQPQHF.

In this sample, this clonotype turned up many times. The J gene is TRBJ2-1, the V gene TRBV12-3 or TRBV12-4; 14 positions match TRBD2. This CDR3 contains 20 residues. The ends lost 8 bases at V and 8 bases at J; junction bases unmatched: 23. This CDR3 reads CASVSEPGLAGVNMMDEQFF. CDR3 nucleotide sequence: TGTGCCAGCGTAAGCGAGCCGGGACTAGCGGGAGTGAATATGATGGATGAGCAGTTCTTC.

At least ten counts were recorded for this clonotype. This rearrangement joins TRBV2 to TRBJ2-1; 7 nucleotides match TRBD2. Trimming took 5 bases from V and 2 from J; bases not matched to a gene: 6. In germline, CDR1 is SNHLY, CDR2 FYNNEI. There are 15 residues in the CDR3. The DNA of the CDR3 is TGTGCCAGCAGTCCCCCGGGGGGTACCTACAATGAGCAGTTCTTC. Translating gives CASSPPGGTYNEQFF.

This clonotype was detected ten times or more. J is TRBJ2-7 and V is TRBV6-2 or TRBV6-3; 9 bases match TRBD2. Germline CDR1 reads MNHEY; CDR2 reads SVGEGT. V trimming: 2 bases; J trimming: 2 bases; junction bases outside the gene matches: 1. The CDR3 contains 14 residues. CDR3 amino acids: CASSYGGRAYEQYF. The CDR3 DNA sequence: TGTGCCAGCAGTTACGGCGGGAGGGCCTACGAGCAGTACTTC.

This clonotype was counted ten times or more. The V and J genes are TRBV5-5 and TRBJ2-5, with 7 bases lining up with TRBD1. With V trimmed by 4 bases and J by 0 bases, 9 bases remained unmatched. Germline V gene sequence: CDR1 SGHKS, CDR2 YYEKEE (reference sequence). This CDR3 is built from 16 residues. CDR3 nucleotides: TGTGCCAGCAGCCCGCCGGGCAGGGGGAACCAAGAGACCCAGTACTTC. It codes for CASSPPGRGNQETQYF.

This clonotype has ten or more counts. The chain uses TRBV29-1 and TRBJ2-7; tentatively, D is TRBD2 (6 bases). Germline V CDR1 and CDR2: SQVTM, ANQGSEA. This CDR3 spans 13 amino acids. The V and J ends lost 3 bases and 9 bases respectively, with 18 bases between them. The CDR3, as DNA: TGCAGCGTTGAGATGGGACTCCACGGCGGGCAGTACTTC. Translating it yields CSVEMGLHGGQYF.

This clonotype has ten or more counts. J is TRBJ1-3 and V is TRBV12-3 or TRBV12-4; D not certain. Trimming took off 1 base at V and 4 bases at J, with 8 bases between the two ends. The CDR3 has 14 amino acids. This chain's CDR3 is CASSLVLMGNTIYF. The CDR3 DNA is TGTGCCAGCAGTTTAGTCTTAATGGGAAACACCATATATTTT.

Turning to this clonotype: The conserved phenylalanine or tryptophan is not found at the CDR3 terminus, so this likely reflects a read error. The chain is built from TRBV10-1 and TRBJ2-2, with a weak D call TRBD1 (5 bases). CDR3 size: 14 residues. Per germline, CDR1 WNHNN and CDR2 SYGVQD (reference sequence). The V and J ends lost 5 bases and 7 bases respectively, with 14 bases between them. The CDR3: CASSHVGRGGELFY. The CDR3 DNA reads as TGCGCCAGCAGTCATGTGGGGCGCGGCGGGGAGCTGTTTTAT.

At least ten counts were recorded for this clonotype. The J gene is TRBJ2-1, the V gene TRBV11-2, with no clear D. CDR1 is SGHAT and CDR2 is FQNNGV in the germline V gene. The CDR3 covers 12 residues. V was trimmed by 8 bases and J by 9 bases, leaving 14 bases between them. CDR3 residues: CASGPSWGEQFF. The CDR3 coding sequence is TGTGCCAGCGGTCCCTCCTGGGGTGAGCAGTTCTTC.